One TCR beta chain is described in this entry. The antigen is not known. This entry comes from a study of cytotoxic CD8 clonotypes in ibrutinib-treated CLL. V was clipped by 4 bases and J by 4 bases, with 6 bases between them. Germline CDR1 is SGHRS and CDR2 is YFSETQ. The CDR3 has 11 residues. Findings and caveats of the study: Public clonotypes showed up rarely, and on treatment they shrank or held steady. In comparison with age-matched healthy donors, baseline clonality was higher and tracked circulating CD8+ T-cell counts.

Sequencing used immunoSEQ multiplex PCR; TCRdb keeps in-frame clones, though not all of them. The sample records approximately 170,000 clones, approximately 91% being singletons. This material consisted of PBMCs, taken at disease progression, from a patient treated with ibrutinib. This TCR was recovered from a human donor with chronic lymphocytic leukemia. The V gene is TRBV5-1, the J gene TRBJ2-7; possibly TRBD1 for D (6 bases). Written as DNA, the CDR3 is TGCGCCAGCAGCCAGGGGTACGAGCAGTACTTC. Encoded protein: CASSQGYEQYF.